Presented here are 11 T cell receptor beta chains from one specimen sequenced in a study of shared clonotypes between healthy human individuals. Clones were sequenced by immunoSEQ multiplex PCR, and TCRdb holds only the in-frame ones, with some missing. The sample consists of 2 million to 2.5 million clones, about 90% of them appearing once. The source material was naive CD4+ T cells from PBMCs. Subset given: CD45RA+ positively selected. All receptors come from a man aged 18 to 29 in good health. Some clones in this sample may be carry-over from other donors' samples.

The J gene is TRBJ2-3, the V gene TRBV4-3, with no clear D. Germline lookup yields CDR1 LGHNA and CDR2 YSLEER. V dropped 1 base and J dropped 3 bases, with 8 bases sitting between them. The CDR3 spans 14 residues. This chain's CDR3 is CASSQVSKTDTQYF. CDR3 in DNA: TGCGCCAGCAGCCAAGTGAGCAAGACAGATACGCAGTATTTT.

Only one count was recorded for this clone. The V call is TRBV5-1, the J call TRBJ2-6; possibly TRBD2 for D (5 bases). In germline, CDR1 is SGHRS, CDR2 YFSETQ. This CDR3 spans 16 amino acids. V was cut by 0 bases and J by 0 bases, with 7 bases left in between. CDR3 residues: CASSLEGSSGANVLTF. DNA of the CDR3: TGCGCCAGCAGCTTGGAAGGGAGCTCTGGGGCCAACGTCCTGACTTTC. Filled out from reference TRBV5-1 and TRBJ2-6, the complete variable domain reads KAGVTQTPRYLIKTRGQQVTLSCSPISGHRSVSWYQQTPGQGLQFLFEYFSETQRNKGNFPGRFSGRQFSNSRSEMNVSTLELGDSALYLCASSLEGSSGANVLTFGAGSRLTVL.

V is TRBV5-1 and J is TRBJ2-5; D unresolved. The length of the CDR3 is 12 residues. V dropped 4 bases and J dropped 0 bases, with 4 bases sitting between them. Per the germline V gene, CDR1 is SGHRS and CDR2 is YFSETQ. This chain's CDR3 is CASSKNQETQYF. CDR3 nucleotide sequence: TGCGCCAGCAGCAAAAACCAAGAGACCCAGTACTTC.

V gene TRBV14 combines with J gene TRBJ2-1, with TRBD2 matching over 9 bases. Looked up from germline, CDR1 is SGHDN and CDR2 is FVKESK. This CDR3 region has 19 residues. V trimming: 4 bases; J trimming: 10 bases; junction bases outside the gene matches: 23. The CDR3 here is CASSRGGLAGFLWPLEQFF. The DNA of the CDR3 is TGTGCCAGCAGCCGAGGGGGGCTAGCGGGATTTTTATGGCCCCTAGAGCAGTTCTTC.

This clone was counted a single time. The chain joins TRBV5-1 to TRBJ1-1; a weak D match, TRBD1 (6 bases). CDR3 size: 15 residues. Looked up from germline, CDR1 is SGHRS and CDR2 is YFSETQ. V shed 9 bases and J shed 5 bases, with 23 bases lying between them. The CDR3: CATTILGGSGTEAFF. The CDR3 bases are TGCGCCACCACGATTCTGGGGGGCTCCGGTACTGAAGCTTTCTTT.

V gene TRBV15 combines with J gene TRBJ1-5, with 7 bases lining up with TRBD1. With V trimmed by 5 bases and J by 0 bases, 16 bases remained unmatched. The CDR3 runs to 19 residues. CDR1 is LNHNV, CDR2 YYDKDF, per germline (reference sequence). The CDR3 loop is CATSAGYRQGEYSNQPQHF. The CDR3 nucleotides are TGTGCCACCAGCGCCGGGTACAGACAGGGAGAATATAGCAATCAGCCCCAGCATTTT.

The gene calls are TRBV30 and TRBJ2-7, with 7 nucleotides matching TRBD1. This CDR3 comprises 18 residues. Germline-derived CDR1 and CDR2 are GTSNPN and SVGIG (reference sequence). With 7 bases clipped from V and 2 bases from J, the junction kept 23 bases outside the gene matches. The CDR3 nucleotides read TGTGCCTTCTCAGTCTCTTACAGGGGAACCATTACAGCCTACGAGCAGTACTTC. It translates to CAFSVSYRGTITAYEQYF.

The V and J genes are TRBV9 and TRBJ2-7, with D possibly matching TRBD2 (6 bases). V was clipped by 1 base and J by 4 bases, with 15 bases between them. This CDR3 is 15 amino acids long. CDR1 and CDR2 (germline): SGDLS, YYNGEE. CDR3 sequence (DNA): TGTGCCAGCAGCGTACTTCCGGAGGGGCCGTACGAGCAGTACTTC. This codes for CASSVLPEGPYEQYF.

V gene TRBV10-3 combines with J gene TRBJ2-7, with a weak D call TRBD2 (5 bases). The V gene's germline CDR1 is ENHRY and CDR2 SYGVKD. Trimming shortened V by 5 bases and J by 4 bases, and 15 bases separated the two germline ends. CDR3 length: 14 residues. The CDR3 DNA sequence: TGTGCCATCAGTCCGGCGGGCGCACCGTACGAGCAGTACTTC. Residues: CAISPAGAPYEQYF.

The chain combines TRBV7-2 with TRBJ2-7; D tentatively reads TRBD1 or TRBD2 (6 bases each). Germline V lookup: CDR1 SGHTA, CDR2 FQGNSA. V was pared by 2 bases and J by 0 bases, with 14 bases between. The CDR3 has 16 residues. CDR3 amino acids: CASSLLGGLSSYEQYF. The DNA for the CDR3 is TGTGCCAGCAGCTTATTAGGGGGACTTTCCTCCTACGAGCAGTACTTC. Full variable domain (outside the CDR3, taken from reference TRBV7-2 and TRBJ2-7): GAGVSQSPSNKVTEKGKDVELRCDPISGHTALYWYRQSLGQGLEFLIYFQGNSAPDKSGLPSDRFSAERTGGSVSTLTIQRTQQEDSAVYLCASSLLGGLSSYEQYFGPGTRLTVT.

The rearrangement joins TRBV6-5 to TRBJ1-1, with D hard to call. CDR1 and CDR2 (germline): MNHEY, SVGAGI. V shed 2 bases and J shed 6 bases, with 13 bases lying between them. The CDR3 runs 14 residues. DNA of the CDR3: TGTGCCAGCAGTTACGGTGGCGGTCACGCTGAAGCTTTCTTT. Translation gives CASSYGGGHAEAFF.